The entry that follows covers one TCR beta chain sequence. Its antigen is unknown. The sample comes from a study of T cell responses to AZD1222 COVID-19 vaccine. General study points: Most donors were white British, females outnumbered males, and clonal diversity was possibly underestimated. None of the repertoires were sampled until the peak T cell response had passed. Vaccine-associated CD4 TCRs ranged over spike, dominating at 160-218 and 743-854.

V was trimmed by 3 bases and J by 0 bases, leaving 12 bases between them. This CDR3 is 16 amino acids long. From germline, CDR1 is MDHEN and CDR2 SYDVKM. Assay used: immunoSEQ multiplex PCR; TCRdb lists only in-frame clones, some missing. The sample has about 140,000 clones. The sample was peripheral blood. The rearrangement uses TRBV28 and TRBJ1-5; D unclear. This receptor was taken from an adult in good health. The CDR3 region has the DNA TGTGCCAGCAGTTTGGTCGGACCTTATAGCAATCAGCCCCAGCATTTT. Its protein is CASSLVGPYSNQPQHF.